This T cell receptor beta chain is from a study of response to subunit inactivated influenza vaccine (dated by TCRdb to 2016 to 2018). With respect to the entire study: Deep quantitative profiling of the T cell receptor repertoire was used in the study to follow responses to a trivalent subunit inactivated influenza vaccine.

Libraries came from RT-PCR. Sequencing used an Illumina HiSeq 2500. In TCRdb, the public reads were trimmed at Q25 with fastp and aligned with MiXCR, with productive beta chains retained. Every entry covers one CDR3 protein and lists the most common genes and DNA from its rows. The sample yields about 520,000 distinct CDR3 sequences; about a tenth were counted once. Jointly, the top ten make up about an eighth of the sample. This clonotype was recorded only once. Its antigen is currently not known. Base quality data are lacking; no much larger clone is found one base away. A single read makes a weak case. What the study reported, not specific to this receptor: The authors proposed that each seasonal influenza vaccination may bring in only a limited number of new T cells.

Read against the paper, the sample's time point label means: approximately 47 days after influenza vaccine administration. The sample was PBMCs from blood, taken roughly 47 days after vaccination. The TCR sequence derives from a man between 45 and 60 years old who received an inactivated influenza vaccine. Donor details come from another sample of the same person, matched by shared clones.

The nucleotide sequence is given as TGTGCCAGCAGTGACCCTAGCGGACCCAACTACTACGAGCAGTACTTC. Its protein is CASSDPSGPNYYEQYF. The sequence joins TRBV2 to TRBJ2-7, with 7 bases aligning to TRBD2. V and J are trimmed by 3 bases and 3 bases, and the gene matches miss 11 bases of the junction. The CDR3 sequence holds 16 residues, the cysteine and phenylalanine included. The read is trimmed to its CDR3 DNA, 48 bases read in frame from base 1. The germline V gene gives CDR1 as SNHLY and CDR2 as FYNNEI.